The text below deals with one T cell receptor (beta chain). These data are taken from a study of CD8 T cells in Susac syndrome. Germline V gene sequence: CDR1 SGDLS, CDR2 YYNGEE. The V gene lost 0 bases and the J gene lost 9 bases, with 12 bases spanning the gap. This CDR3 is built from 13 residues. It was with random hexamers that roughly 0.45 to 1 ug RNA was reverse transcribed. TCRdb re-called the immunoSEQ multiplex PCR reads through MiXCR, storing one row per CDR3 protein. The table shows some 170,000 distinct CDR3 sequences, with roughly 95% occurring only once. The source is a human donor with multiple sclerosis. The genes are TRBV9 and TRBJ2-5, with D unclear. The sequenced sample was CD4+ T cells from PBMCs. The CDR3 coding sequence is TGTGCCAGCAGCGTAGCTCCTCGGACCCCCCAGTACTTC. It codes for CASSVAPRTPQYF.